This T cell receptor beta chain was obtained from a study of cytotoxic CD8 clonotypes in ibrutinib-treated CLL. Study background: By median about 69 months, around twelve had progressed and 14 stayed remitted; responses had been 2 complete and about 25 partial. Once patients had received a median 12 months of treatment, range 6 to 36, response samples were obtained.

CDR3 length equals 15 residues. Trimming took off 0 bases at V and 4 bases at J, with 13 bases between the two ends. In germline, CDR1 is LGHNA, CDR2 YNFKEQ. Repertoires were generated with immunoSEQ multiplex PCR, while TCRdb's copy carries only in-frame clones and drops some. The data contain about 120,000 clones, 58% of them singletons. Genomic DNA (around 2 micrograms) was obtained from cryopreserved PBMCs for construction of TCR beta libraries. V is TRBV4-2 and J is TRBJ2-7; D is possibly TRBD1 or TRBD2 (6 bases each). The sequencing here drew on PBMCs, taken after 24 months of ibrutinib treatment. The TCR comes from a human donor with chronic lymphocytic leukemia. In nucleotides, the CDR3 is TGTGCCAGCAGCCAAGATGTCGGGGGCCCGTACGAGCAGTACTTC. It encodes CASSQDVGGPYEQYF.